Listed below are T cell receptor beta chains from one sample, sequenced in a study of cytomegalovirus exposure and HLA in healthy donors. The protocol was immunoSEQ multiplex PCR, while the TCRdb copy is restricted to in-frame clones and leaves out a portion. The repertoire holds more than 90,000 clones, with about nine tenths as singletons. The specimen sequenced was PBMCs. These receptors all come from a man between 18 and 29 years old in good health and CMV-seropositive. The CDR3 runs from the conserved cysteine through the conserved F or W. Fields, in order: D gene, V gene, clone size, J gene, CDR3 protein, CDR3 DNA. D genes are given only for firm matches. Some rows mark clone size as missing; the rest say once, few, many or name a class of expanded clone.

>.|TRBV2|.|TRBJ2-1
CASSAAPPTKQFF
TGTGCCAGCAGTGCCGCGCCCCCCACGAAGCAGTTCTTC
>.|TRBV30|.|TRBJ1-3
CAWSSTGRGNSGNTIYF
TGTGCCTGGAGTTCCACAGGACGAGGAAACTCTGGAAACACCATATATTTT
>.|TRBV10-3|once|TRBJ2-2
CAISVRQAIAGELFF
TGTGCCATCAGCGTTCGGCAGGCCATTGCCGGGGAGCTGTTTTTT
>TRBD2|TRBV2|once|TRBJ2-1
CASVPLAGGLGEQFF
TGTGCCAGCGTTCCGCTAGCGGGGGGGCTTGGTGAGCAGTTCTTC
>.|TRBV28|.|TRBJ1-5
CASSPQVEQPQHF
TGTGCCAGCAGCCCGCAGGTTGAACAGCCCCAGCATTTT
>.|TRBV10-3|.|TRBJ1-1
CATTRGQENTEAFF
TGTGCCACCACACGGGGTCAGGAGAACACTGAAGCTTTCTTT
>.|TRBV14|.|TRBJ2-5
CASSLFGWETQYF
TGTGCCAGCAGCCTATTCGGGTGGGAGACCCAGTACTTC
>TRBD1|TRBV10-3|.|TRBJ2-1
CAISESPGQGGRYNEQFF
TGTGCCATCAGTGAGTCACCGGGACAGGGGGGTCGCTACAATGAGCAGTTCTTC
>.|TRBV28|few|TRBJ2-6
CASTSGGFSGANVLTF
TGTGCCAGCACCAGCGGAGGGTTCTCTGGGGCCAACGTCCTGACTTTC
>.|TRBV29-1|.|TRBJ1-6
CSVEDGGSTLHF
TGCAGCGTTGAAGACGGAGGGAGCACCCTCCACTTT
>.|TRBV2|.|TRBJ2-1
CASSDLNGGPSYNEQFF
TGTGCCAGCAGTGACCTAAACGGGGGGCCTTCCTACAATGAGCAGTTCTTC
>TRBD1|TRBV11-2|once|TRBJ2-2
CASSLGQGRIYTGELFF
TGTGCCAGCAGCCTAGGACAGGGCAGGATATACACCGGGGAGCTGTTTTTT
>TRBD2|TRBV30|.|TRBJ2-1
CAWSSGGANEQFF
TGTGCCTGGAGTAGCGGGGGGGCCAATGAGCAGTTCTTC
>.|TRBV10-3|.|TRBJ2-6
CAISSGAGANVLTF
TGTGCCATCAGTTCAGGTGCTGGGGCCAACGTCCTGACTTTC
>.|TRBV6-1|few|TRBJ1-2
CASSEADSHYGYTF
TGTGCCAGCAGTGAAGCCGACAGCCACTATGGCTACACCTTC
>TRBD2|TRBV5-8|.|TRBJ2-3
CASSLGLAGQYTDTQYF
TGTGCCAGCAGCTTGGGGCTAGCGGGGCAATACACAGATACGCAGTATTTT
>.|TRBV2|.|TRBJ2-5
CASRAEYQETQYF
TGTGCCAGCAGGGCGGAGTACCAAGAGACCCAGTACTTC
>.|TRBV7-2|.|TRBJ1-2
CASTKNRAGDGYTF
TGTGCCAGCACCAAAAACAGGGCAGGCGATGGCTACACCTTC
>.|TRBV4-3|once|TRBJ1-1
CASSQDRGNTEAFF
TGCGCCAGCAGCCAAGATCGAGGGAACACTGAAGCTTTCTTT
>TRBD1|TRBV4-3|.|TRBJ2-7
CASSHLGQGTYEQYF
TGCGCCAGCAGCCATTTGGGACAGGGGACCTACGAGCAGTACTTC
>TRBD1|TRBV9|.|TRBJ1-1
CASSVGTGNAFF
TGTGCCAGCAGCGTAGGGACAGGGAATGCTTTCTTT
>.|TRBV6-1|.|TRBJ1-2
CASRSNQVNYGYTF
TGTGCCAGCAGATCTAATCAGGTTAACTATGGCTACACCTTC
>.|TRBV5-6|.|TRBJ2-4
CASSSQIAKNIQYF
TGTGCCAGCAGCTCACAAATAGCCAAAAACATTCAGTACTTC
>.|TRBV18|.|TRBJ1-1
CASSPWRDAMNTEAFF
TGTGCCAGCTCACCATGGAGAGACGCCATGAACACTGAAGCTTTCTTT